The 15 T cell receptor beta chains below come from one sample, sequenced in a study of CXCR3-negative and CXCR3-positive naive CD8 T cells. Findings and caveats of the study: Comparison of naive cells showed more hydrophobic TRB CDR3s in CXCR3-positive than in CXCR3-negative naive cells.

The libraries of TRB cDNA were prepared using 5' RACE with UMI labels. TCRdb re-called the 5' RACE reads and catalogs CDR3 proteins one per entry, DNA excluded. The sample totals 60,000 to 70,000 distinct CDR3 sequences. No antigens are known for them. Sequencing was carried out using naive CXCR3+ CD8+ T cells from blood. Sample subset: CD45RO-CCR7+CD27+CD95- naive CD8+ T cells expressing CXCR3 (TNR3+). Receptor source: a human donor in good health. Some clones in this sample may be carry-over from other donors' samples.

The CDR3 region is CASSPGLGYEQYF. V gene TRBV7-2 combines with J gene TRBJ2-7; the D gene TCRdb calls, TRBD2, cannot be checked with no DNA. There are 13 residues in the CDR3. Per germline, CDR1 SGHTA and CDR2 FQGNSA.

The chain is built from TRBV2 and TRBJ2-5; checking the TCRdb D call of TRBD1 is not possible without DNA. Germline values: CDR1 SNHLY, CDR2 FYNNEI. CDR3 length: 15 amino acids. The CDR3 sequence: CASSIALGGLETQYF.

The chain uses TRBV7-6 and TRBJ2-3; TCRdb lists TRBD1, though no DNA is available to test this call. The CDR3 contains 15 residues. Looked up from germline, CDR1 is SGHVS and CDR2 is FNYEAQ. CDR3: CASSSYGGSGDTQYF.

The chain recombines TRBV29-1 with TRBJ2-1; TCRdb's D call, TRBD1, is unchecked because there is no DNA. The CDR3 loop spans 13 amino acids. Germline V gives CDR1 SQVTM, CDR2 ANQGSEA. The CDR3 sequence is CSVGPGQGNEQFF.

The chain couples TRBV29-1 to TRBJ2-3; TCRdb's D call of TRBD1 is untestable without DNA. Germline V CDR1 and CDR2: SQVTM, ANQGSEA. The CDR3 spans 16 residues. The CDR3 sequence is CSVEGGGGGSTDTQYF.

V is TRBV29-1 and J is TRBJ2-7; TCRdb designates TRBD1, a call that cannot be tested without DNA. Germline assignment: CDR1 SQVTM and CDR2 ANQGSEA. The CDR3 loop spans 14 amino acids. The CDR3 is CSVWGQGTSYEQYF.

The CDR3 reads CASGLQGDSYEQYF. The J gene is TRBJ2-7, the V gene TRBV12-5; TCRdb's D gene call, TRBD1, goes unchecked for lack of DNA. The length of the CDR3 is 14 residues. Germline assignment: CDR1 LGHNT and CDR2 FRNRAP.

This chain connects TRBV5-1 to TRBJ1-5. This CDR3 spans 14 amino acids. Per germline, CDR1 SGHRS and CDR2 YFSETQ. This CDR3 reads CASRSGLSDQPQHF.

The chain links TRBV28 to TRBJ2-2; TCRdb indicates TRBD1, and absent DNA this call remains unverified. Germline lookup yields CDR1 MDHEN and CDR2 SYDVKM. This CDR3 spans 15 amino acids. The chain's CDR3 is CASSRDRGGTGELFF. Full variable domain (rest looked up from reference TRBV28 and TRBJ2-2): DVKVTQSSRYLVKRTGEKVFLECVQDMDHENMFWYRQDPGLGLRLIYFSYDVKMKEKGDIPEGYSVSREKKERFSLILESASTNQTSMYLCASSRDRGGTGELFFGEGSRLTVL.

This chain uses TRBV5-1 with TRBJ2-2; TCRdb's D call, TRBD1, is unchecked because there is no DNA. Germline V gene sequence: CDR1 SGHRS, CDR2 YFSETQ. The CDR3 is 19 amino acids. CDR3 amino acids: CASSPSAGLMIDNTGELFF.

This chain uses TRBV7-8 with TRBJ1-2; TCRdb's D call, TRBD1, is unchecked because there is no DNA. This CDR3 region has 17 residues. Germline V gene data show CDR1 as SGHVS and CDR2 as FQNEAQ. The CDR3: CASSPGRFDRFLTGYTF.

V usage is TRBV5-6 and J usage is TRBJ1-2; there is no DNA to check the TCRdb D call of TRBD1. The CDR3 is 14 residues long. In germline, CDR1 is SGHDT, CDR2 YYEEEE. The CDR3 spells CASSLDRGSYGYTF.

V gene TRBV29-1 combines with J gene TRBJ1-1; TCRdb's D gene call, TRBD1, goes unchecked for lack of DNA. Germline V gene sequence: CDR1 SQVTM, CDR2 ANQGSEA. The CDR3 runs to 14 residues. The chain's CDR3 is CSVAEPGTGGIIFF.

The CDR3: CASSLSPGAKLFF. The chain joins TRBV28 to TRBJ1-4; TCRdb reports TRBD1, a call that lacks DNA to check it against. This CDR3 contains 13 residues. Germline V gives CDR1 MDHEN, CDR2 SYDVKM.

The chain combines TRBV25-1 with TRBJ2-3; the D call from TCRdb, TRBD2, cannot be confirmed without DNA. The CDR3 has 14 residues. Per the germline V gene, CDR1 is MGHDK and CDR2 is SYGVNS. The CDR3 is CASSVGGGTDTQYF.